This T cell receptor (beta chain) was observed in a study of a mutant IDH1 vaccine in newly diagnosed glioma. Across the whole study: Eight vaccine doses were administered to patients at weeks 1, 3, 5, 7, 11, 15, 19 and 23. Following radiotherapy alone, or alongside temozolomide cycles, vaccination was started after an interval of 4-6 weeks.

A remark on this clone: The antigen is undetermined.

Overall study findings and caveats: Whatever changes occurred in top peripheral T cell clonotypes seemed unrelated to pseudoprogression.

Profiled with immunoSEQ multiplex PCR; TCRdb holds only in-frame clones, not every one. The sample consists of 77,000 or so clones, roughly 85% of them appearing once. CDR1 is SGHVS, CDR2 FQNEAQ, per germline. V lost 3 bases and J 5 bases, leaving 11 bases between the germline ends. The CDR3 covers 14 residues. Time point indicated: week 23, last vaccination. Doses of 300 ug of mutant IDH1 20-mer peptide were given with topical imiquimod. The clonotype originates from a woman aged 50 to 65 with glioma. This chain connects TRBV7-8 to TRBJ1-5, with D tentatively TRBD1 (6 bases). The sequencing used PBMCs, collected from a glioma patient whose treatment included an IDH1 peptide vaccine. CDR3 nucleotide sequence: TGTGCCAGCAGCTTTAACAGGGATTATCAGCCCCAGCATTTT. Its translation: CASSFNRDYQPQHF.